This passage covers 24 T cell receptor beta chains from one sample sequenced in a study of identical twins. TCRdb fed the 5' RACE reads into MiXCR, producing one record per CDR3 protein. The sample lists roughly 240,000 distinct CDR3 sequences; about 7.3% were seen once. The same sample was also studied in work on yellow fever vaccine responses in identical twins.

The specimen sequenced was memory (CD45RO+) T cells sorted from blood. These receptors were collected from a woman between 18 and 30 years old in good health.

This clonotype was detected only a few times. This chain uses TRBV11-2 with TRBJ2-5; 12 bases are shared with TRBD2. The CDR3 has 17 amino acids. CDR1 and CDR2 (germline): SGHAT, FQNNGV. The J segment lost 2 bases and the V segment lost 4 bases, leaving 8 bases of the junction unmatched. The CDR3 spells CASSSDLAGGIQETQYF. In nucleotides, the CDR3 is TGTGCCAGCAGCTCCGATCTAGCGGGAGGGATACAAGAGACCCAGTACTTC.

J is TRBJ2-5 and V is TRBV5-1; possibly TRBD2 for D (6 bases). The CDR3 contains 16 residues. CDR1 and CDR2 from the germline V gene are SGHRS and YFSETQ. V dropped 4 bases and J dropped 4 bases, with 20 bases sitting between them. The CDR3 DNA reads as TGCGCCAGCAGCCCCGGAGGGACGGGAGCGGGAGAGACCCAGTACTTC. Translation: CASSPGGTGAGETQYF. Filled out from reference TRBV5-1 and TRBJ2-5, the complete variable domain reads KAGVTQTPRYLIKTRGQQVTLSCSPISGHRSVSWYQQTPGQGLQFLFEYFSETQRNKGNFPGRFSGRQFSNSRSEMNVSTLELGDSALYLCASSPGGTGAGETQYFGPGTRLLVL.

V is TRBV20-1 and J is TRBJ2-1; D possibly corresponds to TRBD2 (6 bases). The germline V gene has CDR1 DFQATT and CDR2 SNEGSKA (reference sequence). Trimming took 5 bases from V and 7 from J, leaving 15 bases between them. This CDR3 is 13 amino acids long. CDR3 nucleotides: TGCAGTGCTTGGAGGGATGTAGTGAATGAGCAGTTCTTC. Translated, it gives CSAWRDVVNEQFF.

There are many counts of this clonotype. This chain links TRBV12-3 or TRBV12-4 with TRBJ2-7, with 8 bases aligning to TRBD2. Losses at the gene ends were 5 bases for V and 0 bases for J; bases not matched to a gene: 12. This CDR3 has 17 amino acids. CDR3 residues: CASSERISGTFSYEQYF. The CDR3 nucleotides are TGTGCCAGCAGTGAAAGAATTAGCGGGACTTTCTCCTACGAGCAGTACTTC.

The sample holds a few counts of this clonotype. The chain is built from TRBV3-1 and TRBJ2-1; perhaps TRBD2 as D (7 bases). Germline V CDR1 and CDR2: LGHDT, YNNKEL (reference sequence). The CDR3 is made up of 16 amino acids. V was shortened by 4 bases and J by 0 bases, with 13 bases between the two germline ends. The CDR3, as DNA: TGTGCCAGCAGCCCCCTGGCGGGGGCCTCCTACAATGAGCAGTTCTTC. Its translation: CASSPLAGASYNEQFF.

In its sample, this clonotype was seen many times. The chain joins TRBV5-1 to TRBJ2-6, with D possibly matching TRBD2 (6 bases). V was clipped by 3 bases and J by 2 bases, with 12 bases between them. Per the germline V gene, CDR1 is SGHRS and CDR2 is YFSETQ. The length of the CDR3 is 16 residues. As DNA, the CDR3 is TGCGCCAGCAGCTCCGGAGGAGGGGCTGGGGCCAACGTCCTGACTTTC. Protein sequence: CASSSGGGAGANVLTF.

This clonotype was recorded many times. The genes are TRBV7-9 and TRBJ2-1; D call uncertain. The CDR3 contains 15 residues. The germline V gene has CDR1 SEHNR and CDR2 FQNEAQ (reference sequence). Trimming left V 1 base short and J 0 bases short, with 7 bases between. The CDR3 DNA follows: TGTGCCAGCAGCTTAGTCCTAAGCTCCTACAATGAGCAGTTCTTC. Its protein is CASSLVLSSYNEQFF. Based on the CDR3 plus reference TRBV7-9 and TRBJ2-1, the full variable domain is DTGVSQNPRHKITKRGQNVTFRCDPISEHNRLYWYRQTLGQGPEFLTYFQNEAQLEKSRLLSDRFSAERPKGSFSTLEIQRTEQGDSAMYLCASSLVLSSYNEQFFGPGTRLTVL.

This clonotype turned up a few times. The chain employs TRBV7-8 and TRBJ2-3, with TRBD2 as a possible D gene (6 bases). Per germline, CDR1 SGHVS and CDR2 FQNEAQ. The CDR3 is made up of 15 amino acids. Trimming removed 6 bases from V and 6 bases from J, with 19 bases in between. The CDR3 spells CASSSRTTSMDTQYF. CDR3 coding DNA: TGTGCCAGCAGTTCCAGGACTACCTCCATGGATACGCAGTATTTT.

This clonotype occurred many times. The chain uses TRBV11-1 and TRBJ2-1; maybe TRBD1 (6 bases). This CDR3 is built from 15 residues. Trimming stripped 0 bases from V and 6 bases from J, with 12 bases between. Germline assignment: CDR1 SGHAT and CDR2 FQDESV (reference sequence). This CDR3 is CASSLAGSDSNEQFF. DNA of the CDR3: TGTGCCAGCAGCTTAGCCGGGTCGGACAGCAATGAGCAGTTCTTC. Full variable domain (remainder filled in from reference TRBV11-1 and TRBJ2-1): EAEVAQSPRYKITEKSQAVAFWCDPISGHATLYWYRQILGQGPELLVQFQDESVVDDSQLPKDRFSAERLKGVDSTLKIQPAELGDSAMYLCASSLAGSDSNEQFFGPGTRLTVL.

V is TRBV7-9 and J is TRBJ1-5, with 12 bases that match TRBD1. V dropped 6 bases and J dropped 5; count of bases not matched to a gene: 5. The CDR3 covers 15 residues. CDR1 SEHNR and CDR2 FQNEAQ come from the germline V gene (reference sequence). This CDR3 is CASSLGTGGYQPQHF. The CDR3 DNA reads as TGTGCCAGCAGTCTTGGGACAGGGGGCTATCAGCCCCAGCATTTT.

This clonotype was counted at least ten times. This chain joins TRBV2 and TRBJ2-1; D possibly uses TRBD1 or TRBD2 (5 bases each). This CDR3 is 16 amino acids long. Germline CDR1 SNHLY, CDR2 FYNNEI. Trimming left V 2 bases short and J 3 bases short, with 14 bases between. CDR3 residues: CASSEKGPLNYNEQFF. CDR3 in DNA: TGTGCCAGCAGTGAAAAGGGACCCTTAAACTACAATGAGCAGTTCTTC.

This clonotype was detected many times. The chain couples TRBV5-1 to TRBJ2-7; the D call may be TRBD1 or TRBD2 (5 bases each). This CDR3 has 12 residues. The V gene's germline CDR1 is SGHRS and CDR2 YFSETQ. The germline V and J ends were trimmed by 0 bases and 7 bases, with 8 bases remaining between them. The CDR3 loop is CASSLVGEEQYF. The CDR3 bases are TGCGCCAGCAGCTTGGTGGGGGAAGAGCAGTACTTC.

This clonotype was found many times. V gene TRBV25-1 combines with J gene TRBJ2-4; D uncertain. The germline V gene encodes CDR1 MGHDK and CDR2 SYGVNS. Trimming took 7 bases from V and 5 from J, leaving 6 bases between them. The CDR3 has 11 residues. The CDR3 sequence is CASTYENIQYF. The CDR3 DNA is TGTGCCAGCACTTATGAAAACATTCAGTACTTC.

This clonotype was observed at least ten times. V is TRBV12-3 or TRBV12-4 and J is TRBJ2-3; tentatively, D is TRBD1 or TRBD2 (5 bases each). The CDR3 runs to 15 residues. Deletions cut 6 bases from V and 2 bases from J, with 15 bases between. CDR3 DNA sequence: TGTGCCAGCAGGCTATCCGGGACGGCCACAGATACGCAGTATTTT. It translates to CASRLSGTATDTQYF.

This clonotype was seen ten or more times. The chain couples TRBV6-1 to TRBJ2-2; D might be TRBD2 (7 bases). Trimming took off 1 base at V and 6 bases at J, with 15 bases between the two ends. CDR3 length equals 16 residues. CDR1 is MNHNS and CDR2 is SASEGT in the germline V gene. CDR3 nucleotide sequence: TGTGCCAGCAGTGAAGTCGGCGGGGGCCCGGCCGGGGAGCTGTTTTTT. Amino acid sequence: CASSEVGGGPAGELFF.

This clonotype was seen many times. One end of the junction fails to match germline, which may point to a read error. This rearrangement joins TRBV10-3 to TRBJ2-7, with D maybe TRBD2 (5 bases). In germline, CDR1 is ENHRY, CDR2 SYGVKD. This CDR3 contains 14 residues. The CDR3 coding sequence is TGTGCCATCAGGGAGTCAGGTAGCGACTACGAGCAGTACTTC. Translating it yields CAIRESGSDYEQYF.

The CDR3 sequence: CASSQGTGGFVNEQFF. The CDR3 DNA is TGTGCCAGCAGCCAAGGGACAGGGGGCTTCGTCAATGAGCAGTTCTTC. This sequence joins TRBV9 and TRBJ2-1; 12 nucleotides line up with TRBD1. The ends lost 4 bases at V and 6 bases at J; junction bases unmatched: 8. In germline, CDR1 is SGDLS, CDR2 YYNGEE. This CDR3 spans 16 amino acids.

V is TRBV6-5 and J is TRBJ2-2; the D gene is possibly TRBD2 (6 bases). Germline loops: CDR1 MNHEY, CDR2 SVGAGI. V shed 2 bases and J shed 5 bases, with 9 bases lying between them. CDR3 length: 14 amino acids. The chain's CDR3 is CASSYASGTGELFF. Here the CDR3 DNA reads TGTGCCAGCAGTTACGCCAGCGGGACCGGGGAGCTGTTTTTT.

The CDR3 region is CSVESLSEAFF. CDR3 in DNA: TGCAGCGTTGAATCCCTCTCTGAAGCTTTCTTT. The chain carries TRBV29-1 and TRBJ1-1; D gene ambiguous. Germline V CDR1 and CDR2: SQVTM, ANQGSEA. CDR3 length equals 11 residues. V was clipped by 2 bases and J by 6 bases, with 7 bases between them.

The V call is TRBV20-1, the J call TRBJ2-1; TRBD2 agrees at 11 bases. The germline V gene has CDR1 DFQATT and CDR2 SNEGSKA (reference sequence). Trimming took 0 bases from V and 6 from J; bases not matched to a gene: 13. This CDR3 has 18 residues. The CDR3 nucleotides are TGCAGTGCTAGAGACTTAGCGGGAGGGAGCTCGGGGGCCAATGAGCAGTTCTTC. It yields the protein CSARDLAGGSSGANEQFF.

This clonotype occurred many times. CDR3 bases: TGCGCCAGCAGTTTGACAGGGAAGGGGGAGACCCAGTACTTC. Its translation is CASSLTGKGETQYF. The chain uses TRBV10-1 and TRBJ2-5; 7 nucleotides align to TRBD1. V lost 5 bases and J lost 5; bases outside the gene matches: 8. The CDR3 is 14 amino acids. Germline lookup yields CDR1 WNHNN and CDR2 SYGVQD (reference sequence).

This clonotype appeared many times. The rearrangement joins TRBV11-2 to TRBJ2-2, with 8 bases aligning to TRBD1. The CDR3 contains 15 residues. The V segment lost 4 bases and the J segment 4 bases; nucleotides outside the gene matches: 5. The germline gives CDR1 SGHAT, CDR2 FQNNGV. The CDR3 bases are TGTGCCAGCAGCTCGCACAGGGGGGTCACCGGGGAGCTGTTTTTT. Protein product: CASSSHRGVTGELFF.

Many counts were recorded for this clonotype. The J gene is TRBJ2-1, the V gene TRBV5-5, with 7 bases identical to TRBD2. The CDR3 length is 16 residues. V dropped 0 bases and J dropped 4; count of bases not matched to a gene: 7. Germline V lookup: CDR1 SGHKS, CDR2 YYEKEE (reference sequence). Here the CDR3 reads CASSLAGERGYNEQFF. The CDR3 DNA follows: TGTGCCAGCAGCTTGGCGGGAGAGCGGGGATACAATGAGCAGTTCTTC.

This clonotype has just a few counts. The J gene is TRBJ2-4, the V gene TRBV28; 9 bases fit TRBD1. The J segment lost 6 bases and the V segment lost 7 bases, leaving 7 bases of the junction unmatched. The CDR3 consists of 14 residues. Germline V gene data show CDR1 as MDHEN and CDR2 as SYDVKM. The CDR3 DNA sequence: TGTGCCAGCATTCCGCCGGGACAGGGAAACATTCAGTACTTC. Its translation is CASIPPGQGNIQYF. The full variable domain, rest sourced from reference TRBV28 and TRBJ2-4, is DVKVTQSSRYLVKRTGEKVFLECVQDMDHENMFWYRQDPGLGLRLIYFSYDVKMKEKGDIPEGYSVSREKKERFSLILESASTNQTSMYLCASIPPGQGNIQYFGAGTRLSVL.